These 23 T cell receptor beta chains were all obtained from the same sample, sequenced in a study of tumor-infiltrating lymphocytes in oesophageal squamous cell carcinoma. TCRdb analysed the PCR reads with MiXCR anew, one entry per CDR3 protein. The data contain about 14,000 distinct CDR3 sequences, more than 45% of them singletons. The sample comprised blood. The receptor source for this set is a female donor with esophageal squamous cell carcinoma.

The J gene is TRBJ2-2, the V gene TRBV6-1; 12 positions match TRBD2. The CDR3 loop spans 15 amino acids. The germline CDR1 and CDR2 sequences are MNHNS and SASEGT. Trimming at V came to 6 bases and at J to 7 bases, leaving 6 bases not matched to a gene. This CDR3 is CASRLGLAGYGELFF. Written as DNA, the CDR3 is TGTGCCAGCAGGCTGGGACTAGCGGGTTACGGGGAGCTGTTTTTT.

The gene calls are TRBV7-2 and TRBJ2-3; 7 nucleotides align to TRBD2. The J call is uncertain, as TRBJ2-1 better fits the DNA end. The CDR3 consists of 14 residues. Germline V CDR1 and CDR2: SGHTA, FQGNSA. The CDR3 loop reads CASSTVGLVNEQFF. The CDR3 DNA reads TGTGCCAGCAGCACAGTCGGACTAGTAAATGAGCAGTTCTTC.

The V and J genes are TRBV7-3 and TRBJ2-3; 10 bases match TRBD2. V was clipped by 2 bases and J by 4 bases; unmatched bases: 3. Germline values: CDR1 SGHTA, CDR2 FQGTGA. The CDR3 has 15 amino acids. As DNA, the CDR3 is TGTGCCAGCAGCTTACTAGCGGGAGACGCAGATACGCAGTATTTT. This codes for CASSLLAGDADTQYF.

This clonotype was detected a few times. V and J are TRBV7-2 and TRBJ2-5; tentatively, D is TRBD1 (5 bases). Germline CDR1 SGHTA, CDR2 FQGNSA. The V gene lost 4 bases and the J gene lost 4 bases, with 10 bases spanning the gap. The CDR3 spans 13 residues. CDR3 sequence reads: CASSSGQIETQYF. CDR3 sequence (DNA): TGTGCCAGCAGCTCAGGGCAAATAGAGACCCAGTACTTC.

In its sample, this clonotype was seen once. This chain links TRBV7-8 with TRBJ2-1; perhaps TRBD2 as D (5 bases). V was trimmed by 2 bases and J by 0 bases, leaving 8 bases between them. This CDR3 comprises 15 residues. Germline CDR1 reads SGHVS; CDR2 reads FQNEAQ. The CDR3 region has the DNA TGTGCCAGCAGCTTACGGGATAACTCCTACAATGAGCAGTTCTTC. Amino acid sequence: CASSLRDNSYNEQFF.

This sequence joins TRBV6-1 and TRBJ2-3, with unresolved D. This CDR3 has 12 amino acids. The V gene lost 6 bases and the J gene lost 1 base, with 5 bases spanning the gap. Looked up from germline, CDR1 is MNHNS and CDR2 is SASEGT. This CDR3 reads CASRSGTDTQYF. The CDR3 DNA sequence: TGTGCCAGCAGGAGCGGCACAGATACGCAGTATTTT.

The chain is built from TRBV6-2 or TRBV6-3 and TRBJ2-6; a weak D match, TRBD1 (6 bases). The last part of the DNA fits TRBJ1-2 better; the J call may be wrong. Germline loops: CDR1 MNHEY, CDR2 SVGEGT. CDR3 length: 17 amino acids. The DNA for the CDR3 is TGTGCCAGCAGTTCCCTTCTGGACAGCAATTACAACTATGGCTACACCTTC. Amino acid sequence: CASSSLLDSNYNYGYTF.

The V call is TRBV7-3, the J call TRBJ2-1, with D perhaps TRBD2 (7 bases). The last part of the DNA fits TRBJ2-7 better; the J call may be wrong. The length of the CDR3 is 18 residues. CDR1 SGHTA and CDR2 FQGTGA come from the germline V gene. CDR3 in DNA: TGTGCCAGCAGCTTAGGATCGGTGGTAGGGGGGGCCGGGGATGAGCAGTACTTC. This encodes CASSLGSVVGGAGDEQYF.

The table lists this clonotype with a few counts. The chain carries TRBV7-6 and TRBJ2-7; no firm D call. The J call may not be correct, given that the DNA end is closer to TRBJ2-4. Per germline, CDR1 SGHVS and CDR2 FNYEAQ. This CDR3 comprises 14 residues. The DNA for the CDR3 is TGTGCCAGCAGCCCGGGTTTGCCTTTGGGCATTCAGTACTTC. As protein: CASSPGLPLGIQYF.

The chain carries TRBV11-3 and TRBJ2-5; no reliable D call. The J call may be incorrect, as the DNA end agrees better with TRBJ2-1. The V gene's germline CDR1 is SGHNT and CDR2 YENEEA. CDR3 length equals 16 residues. The CDR3 reads CASSPLWRNRYNEQFF. CDR3 bases: TGTGCCAGCAGCCCCCTCTGGCGGAACAGATACAATGAGCAGTTCTTC.

This clonotype has just a few counts. The chain combines TRBV11-3 with TRBJ2-3, with 11 bases lining up with TRBD2. Germline CDR1 and CDR2: SGHNT and YENEEA. Trimming cost V 5 bases and J 4 bases; bases outside gene matches: 5. This CDR3 comprises 15 residues. CDR3 sequence reads: CASSPGLADSDTQYF. In DNA, the CDR3 is TGTGCCAGCAGCCCGGGACTAGCGGATTCAGATACGCAGTATTTT.

The chain joins TRBV11-2 to TRBJ2-1, with TRBD2 as a possible D gene (5 bases). There are 17 residues in the CDR3. Trimming cost V 0 bases and J 1 base, with 13 bases left between them. In germline, CDR1 is SGHAT, CDR2 FQNNGV. The CDR3 nucleotides are TGTGCCAGCAGCTTAGATCGCGGACTCCTTTCCTACAATGAGCAGTTCTTC. This codes for CASSLDRGLLSYNEQFF. The variable domain in full, with the rest retrieved from reference TRBV11-2 and TRBJ2-1, is EAGVAQSPRYKIIEKRQSVAFWCNPISGHATLYWYQQILGQGPKLLIQFQNNGVVDDSQLPKDRFSAERLKGVDSTLKIQPAKLEDSAVYLCASSLDRGLLSYNEQFFGPGTRLTVL.

This rearrangement joins TRBV7-8 to TRBJ2-6; D is possibly TRBD2 (5 bases). CDR3 length: 18 residues. V was cut by 2 bases and J by 1 base, with 15 bases left in between. The germline gives CDR1 SGHVS, CDR2 FQNEAQ. Here the CDR3 reads CASSLRGLDFSGANVLTF. DNA for the CDR3: TGTGCCAGCAGCTTACGAGGGCTGGATTTTTCTGGGGCCAACGTCCTGACTTTC.

The rearrangement uses TRBV7-8 and TRBJ2-3; D remains ambiguous. Trimming pared 3 bases from V and 0 bases from J, leaving 10 bases between. Per the germline V gene, CDR1 is SGHVS and CDR2 is FQNEAQ. This CDR3 is built from 15 residues. In DNA, the CDR3 is TGTGCCAGCAGCTTCAGCTTTCAGAGCACAGATACGCAGTATTTT. Translated: CASSFSFQSTDTQYF.

The V gene is TRBV6-5, the J gene TRBJ2-3; 7 bases line up with TRBD1. The CDR3 extends over 14 amino acids. Trimming cost V 7 bases and J 4 bases; bases outside gene matches: 8. Germline V gene lookup returns CDR1 MNHEY and CDR2 SVGAGI. CDR3 amino acids: CASTAGGRADTQYF. Here the CDR3 DNA reads TGTGCCAGCACGGCAGGGGGACGCGCAGATACGCAGTATTTT.

This chain uses TRBV20-1 with TRBJ1-1; 10 nucleotides line up with TRBD1. The germline V gene has CDR1 DFQATT and CDR2 SNEGSKA (reference sequence). The CDR3 extends over 15 amino acids. V was pared by 0 bases and J by 6 bases, with 7 bases of the junction left unmatched. The CDR3, as DNA: TGCAGTGCTAGAGATCGGGACAGGGGTTCATCTGAAGCTTTCTTT. It translates to CSARDRDRGSSEAFF.

The rearrangement links TRBV11-2 to TRBJ2-7, with TRBD1 matching over 7 bases. The J call may be faulty, since TRBJ2-5 better matches the DNA end. Germline loops: CDR1 SGHAT, CDR2 FQNNGV. The length of the CDR3 is 14 residues. The CDR3 DNA is TGTGCCAGCAGCTTAACCCAGGGGGAAGAGACCCAGTACTTC. Protein sequence: CASSLTQGEETQYF.

This clonotype is medium-sized within its sample. The chain combines TRBV28 with TRBJ1-5; D remains ambiguous. The germline V and J ends were trimmed by 4 bases and 10 bases, with 11 bases remaining between them. The CDR3 loop spans 12 amino acids. The V gene's germline CDR1 is MDHEN and CDR2 SYDVKM. This chain's CDR3 is CASSSPVVPQHF. In DNA, the CDR3 is TGTGCCAGCAGTTCCCCGGTAGTTCCCCAGCATTTT.

To note about this clonotype: A read error may account for a junction end that differs from germline. The gene calls are TRBV27 and TRBJ1-4; D unclear. The CDR3 extends over 13 amino acids. CDR1 and CDR2 from the germline V gene are MNHEY and SMNVEV (reference sequence). The CDR3 DNA follows: TGTACCAGCAGTCTCGATGGTAATGGAAAACTGTTTTTT. Translating gives CTSSLDGNGKLFF.

The chain recombines TRBV12-3 or TRBV12-4 with TRBJ2-7, with TRBD1 matching over 8 bases. CDR3 length: 15 residues. J lost 4 bases, V lost 1 base, and 6 bases had no gene match. In nucleotides, the CDR3 is TGTGCCAGCAGTTTAGGTCAGGGGGCTTTTTACGAGCAGTACTTC. Residues: CASSLGQGAFYEQYF.

V and J are TRBV10-3 and TRBJ2-4, with TRBD2 identical over 10 bases. The CDR3 runs to 16 residues. Trimming removed 0 bases from V and 2 bases from J; junction bases left unmatched: 1. Germline CDR1 ENHRY, CDR2 SYGVKD. CDR3 nucleotides: TGTGCCATCAGTGAGTCTACTAGCGGGACCAAAAACATTCAGTACTTC. It yields the protein CAISESTSGTKNIQYF.

Turning to this clonotype: Lacking the conserved final phenylalanine or tryptophan, this CDR3 likely reflects a read error. The limits of the CDR3 on the DNA are not certain, so only TCRdb's listed CDR3 is given. The V gene is TRBV6-5, the J gene TRBJ2-6. Counting both end residues, the CDR3 totals 8 amino acids. Germline-derived CDR1 and CDR2 are MNHEY and SVGAGI. CDR3 protein: CASSDPRG.

The chain has TRBV6-6 and TRBJ2-3; D possibly corresponds to TRBD2 (5 bases). Trimming removed 5 bases from V and 3 bases from J, with 18 bases in between. Germline CDR1 reads MNHNY; CDR2 reads SVGAGI (reference sequence). The CDR3 runs 16 residues. CDR3: CASSRGQRLPTDTQYF. In DNA form, the CDR3 reads TGTGCCAGCAGTCGAGGGCAGCGTTTACCAACAGATACGCAGTATTTT.